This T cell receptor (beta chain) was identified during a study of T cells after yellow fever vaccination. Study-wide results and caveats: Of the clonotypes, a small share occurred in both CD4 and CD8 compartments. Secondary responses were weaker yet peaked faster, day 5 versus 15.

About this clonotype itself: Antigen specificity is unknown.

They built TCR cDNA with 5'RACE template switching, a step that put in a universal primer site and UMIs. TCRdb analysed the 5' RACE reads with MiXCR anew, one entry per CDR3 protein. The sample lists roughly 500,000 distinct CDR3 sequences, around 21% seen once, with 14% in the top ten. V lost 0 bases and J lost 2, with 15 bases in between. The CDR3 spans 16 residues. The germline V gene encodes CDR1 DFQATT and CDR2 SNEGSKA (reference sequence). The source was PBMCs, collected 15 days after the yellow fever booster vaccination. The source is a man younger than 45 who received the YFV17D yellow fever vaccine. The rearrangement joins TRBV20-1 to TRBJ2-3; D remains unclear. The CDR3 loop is CSARDPLLGNTDTQYF. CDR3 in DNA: TGCAGTGCTAGAGATCCCCTCCTTGGGAACACAGATACGCAGTATTTT.